Listed here are 31 T cell receptor beta chains from one sample, sequenced in a study of beta chain features in type 1 diabetes. Expressed TCRB transcripts got sequenced, as all isolated RNA was reverse transcribed. Produced via immunoSEQ multiplex PCR; TCRdb's table is partial and in-frame only. The sample shows just over 25,000 clones, almost 50% of them seen only once. Study results and limitations: Moderate yet significant TCRB CDR3 shortening was seen in Type 1 diabetes patients in all four CD4+ subsets.

These TCRs' antigens remain unknown. The sample was stem cell memory CD4+ T cells from blood. Receptors were obtained from a man younger than 45 with type 1 diabetes.

This clone has just a few counts. The genes are TRBV18 and TRBJ2-7, with a tentative D call TRBD2 (5 bases). This CDR3 has 15 amino acids. The germline gives CDR1 KGHSH, CDR2 LQKENI. Trimming took 5 bases from V and 3 from J, leaving 17 bases between them. CDR3 sequence: CASSTQHGEVYEQYF. The CDR3 DNA sequence: TGTGCCAGCTCAACGCAGCACGGGGAAGTCTACGAGCAGTACTTC.

This clone was seen a few times. The chain employs TRBV10-1 and TRBJ1-1, with D possibly matching TRBD1 (5 bases). The CDR3 sequence is 13 residues long. CDR1 and CDR2 from the germline V gene are WNHNN and SYGVQD (reference sequence). V was cut by 5 bases and J by 1 base, with 8 bases left in between. The chain's CDR3 is CASSRTGNTEAFF. The CDR3 DNA follows: TGCGCCAGCAGTAGAACAGGGAACACTGAAGCTTTCTTT.

This clone was seen a few times. The chain employs TRBV7-2 and TRBJ2-4; 9 bases map to TRBD1. This CDR3 has 16 residues. With V trimmed by 4 bases and J by 1 base, 5 bases remained unmatched. Germline CDR1 SGHTA, CDR2 FQGNSA. CDR3 DNA sequence: TGTGCCAGCAGCTCAATAGGACAGGGGGCCAAAAACATTCAGTACTTC. It encodes CASSSIGQGAKNIQYF.

There are a few counts of this clone. The rearrangement links TRBV11-2 to TRBJ2-5; TRBD2 aligns across 10 bases. The assigned J gene may be wrong: the sequence end matches TRBJ2-7 better. CDR1 SGHAT and CDR2 FQNNGV come from the germline V gene. CDR3 length: 16 amino acids. The CDR3: CASSARTSGRDYEQYF. As DNA, the CDR3 is TGTGCCAGCAGCGCCCGGACTAGCGGTAGGGACTACGAGCAGTACTTC.

The V and J genes are TRBV5-1 and TRBJ2-5; tentatively, D is TRBD1 (6 bases). V lost 5 bases, J lost 5 bases, and 16 bases lay in between. Germline CDR1 SGHRS, CDR2 YFSETQ. CDR3 length equals 14 residues. The CDR3 loop reads CASSRDTPGETQYF. CDR3 DNA: TGCGCCAGCAGTCGGGACACACCCGGGGAGACCCAGTACTTC.

The J gene is TRBJ1-5, the V gene TRBV11-2; perhaps TRBD1 as D (6 bases). Germline assignment: CDR1 SGHAT and CDR2 FQNNGV. V was trimmed by 5 bases and J by 3 bases, leaving 8 bases between them. CDR3 length equals 13 residues. In DNA, the CDR3 is TGTGCCAGCAGCCAGGGGAACAATCAGCCCCAGCATTTT. This translates into CASSQGNNQPQHF.

The rearrangement joins TRBV5-1 to TRBJ1-1; D uncertain. The CDR3 consists of 13 residues. V lost 6 bases, J lost 11 bases, and 20 bases lay in between. The germline gives CDR1 SGHRS, CDR2 YFSETQ. This CDR3 reads CASTEFRGKDAFF. CDR3 nucleotides: TGCGCCAGCACGGAGTTTCGGGGAAAAGACGCTTTCTTT.

This sequence joins TRBV2 and TRBJ2-6; TRBD1 might be the D (5 bases). The germline gives CDR1 SNHLY, CDR2 FYNNEI. CDR3 length equals 17 residues. Trimming removed 5 bases at V and 3 bases at J, with 17 bases between. Here the CDR3 reads CASSNSGRGYGANVLTF. The DNA for the CDR3 is TGTGCCAGCAGTAACTCGGGTAGGGGATATGGGGCCAACGTCCTGACTTTC.

The rearrangement links TRBV11-2 to TRBJ2-5, with a tentative D call TRBD2 (6 bases). Matching the DNA end better, TRBJ2-7 makes the J call doubtful. Germline values: CDR1 SGHAT, CDR2 FQNNGV. The CDR3 totals 13 residues. The CDR3 nucleotides read TGTGCCAGCAGCTCCAGCGGGCTCGACGAGCAGTACTTC. It yields the protein CASSSSGLDEQYF.

This clone was seen only a few times. In DNA, the CDR3 is TGTGCCAGCTCACCGACAGGGCTAATTGGCTATGGCTACACCTTC. Its protein product is CASSPTGLIGYGYTF. The chain recombines TRBV18 with TRBJ1-2; 7 bases are a match to TRBD1. Germline V gene data show CDR1 as KGHSH and CDR2 as LQKENI. There are 15 residues in the CDR3. V shed 3 bases, J shed 4 bases, and the junction held 8 bases outside the gene matches.

This clone was seen only a few times. This chain joins TRBV23-1 and TRBJ2-6; D may be TRBD1 (5 bases). TRBV23-1 is flagged as an ORF with uncertain function. This CDR3 contains 17 residues. The germline V and J ends were trimmed by 3 bases and 3 bases, with 15 bases remaining between them. CDR3 DNA sequence: TGCGCCAGCAGTCAGCGGAAAGGGGCGCTTGGGGCCAACGTCCTGACTTTC. It is translated as CASSQRKGALGANVLTF.

V gene TRBV30 combines with J gene TRBJ2-1, with 7 bases aligning to TRBD1. The V and J ends lost 1 base and 9 bases, in that order; junction bases with no gene match: 6. This CDR3 has 13 residues. The germline V gene encodes CDR1 GTSNPN and CDR2 SVGIG (reference sequence). CDR3 coding DNA: TGTGCCTGGAGTGAATTAGGGGGCGGTGAGCAGTTCTTC. This translates into CAWSELGGGEQFF.

This chain joins TRBV30 and TRBJ1-2, with a weak D call TRBD1 (5 bases). V was trimmed by 0 bases and J by 7 bases, leaving 15 bases between them. This CDR3 is 14 amino acids long. Germline CDR1 and CDR2: GTSNPN and SVGIG (reference sequence). The CDR3 DNA reads TGTGCCTGGAGTGTAGTACTCCTTGGGGCTGGCTACACCTTC. This translates into CAWSVVLLGAGYTF.

The V gene is TRBV6-8, the J gene TRBJ2-3, with 16 bases fitting TRBD2. There are 17 residues in the CDR3. Looked up from germline, CDR1 is MNHGY and CDR2 is SAAAGT. V gave up 5 bases and J gave up 5 bases; unmatched junction bases: 7. The CDR3 here is CASSLGTSGGAGDTQYF. In nucleotides, the CDR3 is TGTGCCAGCAGTCTGGGGACTAGCGGGGGGGCCGGAGATACGCAGTATTTT.

This chain links TRBV5-1 with TRBJ1-4, with D possibly TRBD1 on 6 matching bases. Trimming removed 4 bases at V and 7 bases at J, with 14 bases between. CDR1 is SGHRS, CDR2 YFSETQ, per germline. The CDR3 is 14 residues long. The CDR3 loop reads CASSPGTSIEKLFF. DNA for the CDR3: TGCGCCAGCAGCCCCGGGACATCAATTGAAAAACTGTTTTTT. Supplemented by reference TRBV5-1 and TRBJ1-4, the full variable domain reads KAGVTQTPRYLIKTRGQQVTLSCSPISGHRSVSWYQQTPGQGLQFLFEYFSETQRNKGNFPGRFSGRQFSNSRSEMNVSTLELGDSALYLCASSPGTSIEKLFFGSGTQLSVL.

The V gene is TRBV7-2, the J gene TRBJ1-6; D is uncertain. Trimming removed 5 bases from V and 5 bases from J, with 10 bases in between. Germline loops: CDR1 SGHTA, CDR2 FQGNSA. The CDR3 totals 14 residues. As DNA, the CDR3 is TGTGCCAGCAGCCAACGACGGGATAATTCACCCCTCCACTTT. Translated, it gives CASSQRRDNSPLHF.

The chain joins TRBV6-6 to TRBJ2-3; D gene unclear. The V end was cut by 4 bases, the J end by 5 bases, with 10 bases between. CDR1 and CDR2 (germline): MNHNY, SVGAGI (reference sequence). The CDR3 has 13 residues. The DNA of the CDR3 is TGTGCCAGCAGTTCCGCCCCAGGAGATACGCAGTATTTT. It translates to CASSSAPGDTQYF.

The chain links TRBV5-1 to TRBJ2-1; the match to TRBD2 covers 8 bases. The CDR3 runs 16 residues. Germline CDR1 and CDR2: SGHRS and YFSETQ. J gave up 1 base and V 0 bases, and 3 bases lay outside the gene matches. The chain's CDR3 is CASSLELAVSYNEQFF. The CDR3 DNA reads TGCGCCAGCAGCTTGGAACTAGCGGTATCCTACAATGAGCAGTTCTTC. The variable domain in full, with the rest retrieved from reference TRBV5-1 and TRBJ2-1, is KAGVTQTPRYLIKTRGQQVTLSCSPISGHRSVSWYQQTPGQGLQFLFEYFSETQRNKGNFPGRFSGRQFSNSRSEMNVSTLELGDSALYLCASSLELAVSYNEQFFGPGTRLTVL.

V usage is TRBV7-9 and J usage is TRBJ2-7; D possibly corresponds to TRBD1 (6 bases). The length of the CDR3 is 12 residues. CDR1 SEHNR and CDR2 FQNEAQ come from the germline V gene (reference sequence). Trimming took off 5 bases at V and 3 bases at J, with 8 bases between the two ends. CDR3 amino acids: CASSQTGYEQYF. CDR3 nucleotides: TGTGCCAGCAGCCAGACAGGCTACGAGCAGTACTTC.

This clone has a handful of counts. CDR3 sequence reads: CASSNSVEQFF. The CDR3, as DNA: TGTGCCAGCAGCAATAGCGTTGAGCAGTTCTTC. The V call is TRBV2, the J call TRBJ2-1, with D possibly TRBD2 on 5 matching bases. Trimming removed 6 bases at V and 9 bases at J, with 9 bases between. The CDR3 sequence is 11 residues long. CDR1 is SNHLY, CDR2 FYNNEI, per germline.

The chain combines TRBV5-4 with TRBJ1-2; tentatively, D is TRBD1 (6 bases). Looked up from germline, CDR1 is SGHNT and CDR2 is YYREEE (reference sequence). Trimming stripped 0 bases from V and 7 bases from J, with 13 bases between. This CDR3 is built from 14 residues. Written as DNA, the CDR3 is TGTGCCAGCAGCTTGGCGCGGGGGGCGGGTGGCTACACCTTC. The encoded protein is CASSLARGAGGYTF. The full variable domain, in which reference TRBV5-4 and TRBJ1-2 provide the parts outside the CDR3, is ETGVTQSPTHLIKTRGQQVTLRCSSQSGHNTVSWYQQALGQGPQFIFQYYREEENGRGNFPPRFSGLQFPNYSSELNVNALELDDSALYLCASSLARGAGGYTFGSGTRLTVV.

The sample holds a few counts of this clone. This chain joins TRBV27 and TRBJ1-1; 9 bases fit TRBD1. Germline loops: CDR1 MNHEY, CDR2 SMNVEV (reference sequence). This CDR3 region has 16 residues. The V and J ends lost 3 bases and 1 base, in that order; junction bases with no gene match: 6. The CDR3 is CASSFVRGQGNTEAFF. CDR3 coding DNA: TGTGCCAGCAGTTTTGTCAGGGGACAGGGGAACACTGAAGCTTTCTTT.

This chain joins TRBV11-2 and TRBJ2-5; weak D call: TRBD2 (6 bases). The length of the CDR3 is 16 residues. Between the trimmed V and J ends, which lost 4 bases and 1 base, there was a span of 16 bases. Germline V gives CDR1 SGHAT, CDR2 FQNNGV. The CDR3 loop is CASSSIAEPGQETQYF. CDR3 DNA: TGTGCCAGCAGCTCAATAGCGGAGCCTGGCCAAGAGACCCAGTACTTC. The variable domain in full, completed from reference TRBV11-2 and TRBJ2-5, reads EAGVAQSPRYKIIEKRQSVAFWCNPISGHATLYWYQQILGQGPKLLIQFQNNGVVDDSQLPKDRFSAERLKGVDSTLKIQPAKLEDSAVYLCASSSIAEPGQETQYFGPGTRLLVL.

V usage is TRBV5-4 and J usage is TRBJ2-3; tentatively, D is TRBD2 (6 bases). CDR1 is SGHNT, CDR2 YYREEE, per germline (reference sequence). The germline V and J ends were trimmed by 4 bases and 9 bases, with 24 bases remaining between them. This CDR3 is built from 16 residues. For the CDR3, the DNA is TGTGCCAGCAGCCCCCGAAATAGCGGACCCCTTGGAACGCAGTATTTT. It translates to CASSPRNSGPLGTQYF.

This chain uses TRBV5-4 with TRBJ1-1; D may be TRBD1 (5 bases). This CDR3 has 15 amino acids. Germline lookup yields CDR1 SGHNT and CDR2 YYREEE (reference sequence). The V end lost 5 bases, the J end lost 0 bases, and 14 bases lay between the germline ends. The CDR3 DNA reads TGTGCCAGCAGTATCGGAAGGGGTTTGAACACTGAAGCTTTCTTT. It yields the protein CASSIGRGLNTEAFF.

This clone turned up a few times. The rearrangement links TRBV18 to TRBJ2-7; TRBD2 agrees at 11 bases. Trimming removed 0 bases from V and 3 bases from J; junction bases left unmatched: 4. CDR3 size: 16 residues. From germline, CDR1 is KGHSH and CDR2 LQKENI. The CDR3 spells CASSPPLAGGSYEQYF. In DNA, the CDR3 is TGTGCCAGCTCACCACCGCTAGCGGGGGGCAGCTACGAGCAGTACTTC.

This clone was observed a few times. The chain recombines TRBV2 with TRBJ1-2; 7 nucleotides agree with TRBD1. Germline assignment: CDR1 SNHLY and CDR2 FYNNEI. Trimming took 6 bases from V and 5 from J; bases not matched to a gene: 15. This CDR3 is 16 amino acids long. CDR3 in amino acids: CASSLDRDPPGYGYTF. CDR3 nucleotide sequence: TGTGCCAGCAGCCTCGACAGGGATCCCCCAGGATATGGCTACACCTTC.

The gene calls are TRBV29-1 and TRBJ2-5, with 9 bases that match TRBD1. Trimming cost V 6 bases and J 4 bases; bases outside gene matches: 6. The CDR3 runs 13 residues. Germline-derived CDR1 and CDR2 are SQVTM and ANQGSEA. CDR3 DNA sequence: TGCAGCGTGGTACAGGGGGCGACAGAGACCCAGTACTTC. Amino acid sequence: CSVVQGATETQYF.

The chain is built from TRBV19 and TRBJ1-2; 8 bases match TRBD1. CDR3 length: 15 residues. The V segment lost 4 bases and the J segment 6 bases; nucleotides outside the gene matches: 10. Germline CDR1 is LNHDA and CDR2 is SQIVND (reference sequence). The CDR3 region is CASSTDRGTLNGYTF. The CDR3, as DNA: TGTGCCAGTAGTACAGACAGGGGTACCTTGAATGGCTACACCTTC. Complete variable domain (other parts from reference TRBV19 and TRBJ1-2): DGGITQSPKYLFRKEGQNVTLSCEQNLNHDAMYWYRQDPGQGLRLIYYSQIVNDFQKGDIAEGYSVSREKKESFPLTVTSAQKNPTAFYLCASSTDRGTLNGYTFGSGTRLTVV.

This clone has just a few counts. The V call is TRBV2, the J call TRBJ2-7; 8 bases match TRBD1. The CDR3 is made up of 12 amino acids. Trimming removed 6 bases from V and 5 bases from J; junction bases left unmatched: 3. Germline values: CDR1 SNHLY, CDR2 FYNNEI. CDR3 amino acids: CASRVTGDEQYF. Written as DNA, the CDR3 is TGTGCCAGCAGGGTGACAGGGGACGAGCAGTACTTC.

The chain links TRBV10-3 to TRBJ2-7; D is uncertain. Germline V gene sequence: CDR1 ENHRY, CDR2 SYGVKD. The CDR3 covers 12 residues. V was clipped by 10 bases and J by 3 bases, with 13 bases between them. The chain's CDR3 is CATTENYYEQYF. The DNA of the CDR3 is TGTGCCACGACGGAGAACTACTACGAGCAGTACTTC.